The following is a TCR beta chain sequence with its context. The sample holds one count of this clone. The clone's antigen remains unknown. No base quality values were provided; no much bigger clone lies one nucleotide off. The CDR3 holds 17 amino acids from the cysteine to the phenylalanine. Only the CDR3 DNA is retained, 51 bases long and in frame from the first base. According to the germline V gene, CDR1 reads KGHDR and CDR2 reads SFDVKD. The junction shows trimming of 5 bases on V and 1 base on J, and the gene matches do not reach 9 bases of it. The record originates from a study of blood T cell repertoires in COVID-19 (dated by TCRdb to 2020 to 2021). Looking at the study overall: The collaborator samples originated in the United States, Italy and Spain and spanned the acute and convalescent phases of COVID-19. HLA class I and class II types, where available, came from metadata supplied by the sample provider rather than from assay-based typing. The material from the prospective study consisted of cDNA or gDNA derived from T cells, B-cell-depleted T cells, or PBMCs. Subjects who had been exposed to COVID-19, were actively infected with it, or had recovered from it provided the deeply sampled blood TCRbeta repertoires that made up the dataset. A freely available public database, intended as a resource for researchers studying the immune response to SARS-CoV-2, is where the repertoires were released. Samples were obtained from the ongoing ImmuneRACE study (first 160 participants) and from 1,000 to 1,500 subjects provided by 6 global collaborators. Nearly every sample came with metadata listing a de-identified subject ID, COVID-19 status, age in years and sex. Study-wide findings and limitations: How much clinical and demographic metadata was included differed by source and by participant, and the metadata was provided uncurated.

TCRbeta CDR3 regions were amplified from genomic DNA using the immunoSEQ Assay, a bias-controlled multiplex PCR. Concerning the study's data processing: The number of nucleated cells in each sample was estimated from the amplification of reference gene primers within the assay. Sequence reads were collapsed and filtered to measure the absolute abundance of every unique TCRbeta CDR3 rearrangement. For each sample, productive Simpson clonality was calculated by taking the square root of Simpson's diversity index across productive rearrangements. TCRdb re-hosts the immuneACCESS table, in-frame sequences only. Its copies lack some clones; in the studies checked, an unresolved V gene accounts for under half of them, and the cause for the rest is not known. D and trimming were read from the DNA, whereas the V and J calls and clone size are those reported in that table. The sample table holds 100,000 to 150,000 clones, of which roughly four fifths were seen once. Together, the top ten hold approximately 17% of the sample.

One collaborating source in Seattle enrolled patients while the patients were actively infected and followed the patients over time throughout the course of disease. Each collaborating institution followed its own protocols to collect whole blood in K2EDTA tubes. For TCRbeta analysis, collaborators shipped samples as frozen whole blood, isolated PBMCs, or DNA extracted from either of those sample types. Recombination connected TRBV24-1 to TRBJ2-2; the junction holds 7 bases that match TRBD2. The TCR originated in a man under 40 with COVID-19, enrolled during active disease. Source material: peripheral blood. This receptor carries the CDR3 CATSGGGLAVNTGELFF. The nucleotide sequence is TGTGCCACCAGTGGTGGGGGTCTAGCGGTGAACACCGGGGAGCTGTTTTTT.